This T cell receptor (beta chain) was identified in a study of control samples from healthy donors and cancer patients. The V gene lost 0 bases and the J gene lost 1 base, with 5 bases spanning the gap. The CDR3 contains 14 residues. In germline, CDR1 is SGHRS, CDR2 YFSETQ. Sequencing was performed with immunoSEQ multiplex PCR; in TCRdb, only in-frame clones are kept and a portion is missing. The sample has about 49,000 clones, 65% to 90% seen once. This chain links TRBV5-1 with TRBJ2-1; D uncertain. The sequenced material came from PBMCs. The origin of this receptor is a woman aged 50 to 65 with lung cancer. CDR3 coding DNA: TGCGCCAGCAGCTTGGAGGGTTCCTACAATGAGCAGTTCTTC. It yields the protein CASSLEGSYNEQFF.